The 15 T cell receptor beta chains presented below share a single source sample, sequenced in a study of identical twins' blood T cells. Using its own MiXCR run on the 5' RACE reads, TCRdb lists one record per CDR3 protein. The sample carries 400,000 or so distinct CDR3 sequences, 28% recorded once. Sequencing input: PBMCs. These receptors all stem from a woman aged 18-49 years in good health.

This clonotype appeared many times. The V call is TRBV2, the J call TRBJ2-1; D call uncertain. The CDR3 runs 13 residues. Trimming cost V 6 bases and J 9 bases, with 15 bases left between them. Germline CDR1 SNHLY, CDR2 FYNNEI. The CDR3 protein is CASRGFIMTEQFF. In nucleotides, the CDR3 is TGTGCCAGCAGGGGCTTCATAATGACTGAGCAGTTCTTC. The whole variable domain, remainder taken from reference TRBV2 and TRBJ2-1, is EPEVTQTPSHQVTQMGQEVILRCVPISNHLYFYWYRQILGQKVEFLVSFYNNEISEKSEIFDDQFSVERPDGSNFTLKIRSTKLEDSAMYFCASRGFIMTEQFFGPGTRLTVL.

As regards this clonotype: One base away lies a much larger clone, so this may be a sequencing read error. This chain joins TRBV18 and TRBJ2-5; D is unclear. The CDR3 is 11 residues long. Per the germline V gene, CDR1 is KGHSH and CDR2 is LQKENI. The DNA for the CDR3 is TGTGCCAGCTCAGCAGAAGAGACCCAGCACTTC. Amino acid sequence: CASSAEETQHF.

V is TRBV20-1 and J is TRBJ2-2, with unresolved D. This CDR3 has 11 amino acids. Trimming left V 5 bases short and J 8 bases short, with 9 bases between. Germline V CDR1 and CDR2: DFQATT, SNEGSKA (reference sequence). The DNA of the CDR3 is TGCAGTGCTGACGGAGTGGGGGAGCTGTTTTTT. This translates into CSADGVGELFF.

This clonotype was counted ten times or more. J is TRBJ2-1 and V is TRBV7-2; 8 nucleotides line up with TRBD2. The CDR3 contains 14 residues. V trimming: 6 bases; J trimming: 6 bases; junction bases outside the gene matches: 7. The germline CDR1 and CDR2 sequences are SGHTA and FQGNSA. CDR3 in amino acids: CASSSSGSRNEQFF. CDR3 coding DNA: TGTGCCAGCAGTAGCAGCGGGAGTCGCAATGAGCAGTTCTTC.

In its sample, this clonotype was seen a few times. CDR3 region: CASSLVRQRSEAFF. CDR3 DNA sequence: TGTGCCAGCAGCTTAGTTCGGCAGAGGTCTGAAGCTTTCTTT. The chain has TRBV7-2 and TRBJ1-1; no clear D. V lost 1 base to trimming and J lost 6 bases, with 12 bases between them. The length of the CDR3 is 14 residues. Per germline, CDR1 SGHTA and CDR2 FQGNSA.

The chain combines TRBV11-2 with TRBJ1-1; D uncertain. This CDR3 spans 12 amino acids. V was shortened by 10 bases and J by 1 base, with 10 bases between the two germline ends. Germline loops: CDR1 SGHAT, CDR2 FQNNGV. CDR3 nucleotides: TGTGCCACCCGTCCTTCGAACACTGAAGCTTTCTTT. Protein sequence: CATRPSNTEAFF.

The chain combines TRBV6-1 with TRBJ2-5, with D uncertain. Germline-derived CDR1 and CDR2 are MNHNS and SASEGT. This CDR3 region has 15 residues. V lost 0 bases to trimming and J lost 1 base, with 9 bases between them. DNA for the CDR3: TGTGCCAGCAGTGAAGCGCTTCGGAGCCAAGAGACCCAGTACTTC. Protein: CASSEALRSQETQYF.

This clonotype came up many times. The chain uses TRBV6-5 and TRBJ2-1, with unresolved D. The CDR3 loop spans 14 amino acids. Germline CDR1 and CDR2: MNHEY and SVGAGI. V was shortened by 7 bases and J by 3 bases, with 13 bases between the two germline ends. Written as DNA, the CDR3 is TGTGCCAGCACCCTTCTAGGCGGCTACAATGAGCAGTTCTTC. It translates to CASTLLGGYNEQFF.

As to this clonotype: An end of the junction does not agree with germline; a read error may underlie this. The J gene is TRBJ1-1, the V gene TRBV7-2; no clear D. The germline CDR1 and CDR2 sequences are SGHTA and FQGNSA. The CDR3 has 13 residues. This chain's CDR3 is CSSSYLRNTEAFF. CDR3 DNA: TGTTCCAGCAGTTATCTGAGGAACACTGAAGCTTTCTTT.

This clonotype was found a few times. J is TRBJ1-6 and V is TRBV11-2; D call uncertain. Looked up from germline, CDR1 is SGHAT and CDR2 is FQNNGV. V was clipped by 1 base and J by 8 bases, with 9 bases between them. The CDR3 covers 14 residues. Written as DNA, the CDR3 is TGTGCCAGCAGCTTAGTACGGGGAGATTCACCCCTCCACTTT. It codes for CASSLVRGDSPLHF.

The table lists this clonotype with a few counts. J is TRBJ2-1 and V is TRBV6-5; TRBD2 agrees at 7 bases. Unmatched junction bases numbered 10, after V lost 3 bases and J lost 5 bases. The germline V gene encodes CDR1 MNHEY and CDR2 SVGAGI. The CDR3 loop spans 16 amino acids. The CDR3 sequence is CASSYLPGGGDNEQFF. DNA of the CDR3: TGTGCCAGCAGTTATCTTCCGGGAGGAGGAGACAATGAGCAGTTCTTC.

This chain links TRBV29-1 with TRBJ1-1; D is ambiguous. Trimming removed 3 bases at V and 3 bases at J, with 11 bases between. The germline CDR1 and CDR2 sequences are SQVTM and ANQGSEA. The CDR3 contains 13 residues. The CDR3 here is CSVERQSYTEAFF. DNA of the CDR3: TGCAGCGTTGAGAGGCAATCGTACACTGAAGCTTTCTTT.

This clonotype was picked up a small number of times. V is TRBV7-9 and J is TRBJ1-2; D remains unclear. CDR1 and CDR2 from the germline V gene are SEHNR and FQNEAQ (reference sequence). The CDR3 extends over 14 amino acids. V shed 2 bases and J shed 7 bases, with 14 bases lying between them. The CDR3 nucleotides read TGTGCCAGCAGCTTAATTAGCACTAAGAGTGGCTACACCTTC. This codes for CASSLISTKSGYTF.

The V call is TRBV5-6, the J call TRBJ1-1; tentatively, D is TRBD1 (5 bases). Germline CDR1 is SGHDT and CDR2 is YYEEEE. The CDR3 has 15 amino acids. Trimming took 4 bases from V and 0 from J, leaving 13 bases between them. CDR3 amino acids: CASSPGVGLNTEAFF. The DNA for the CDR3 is TGTGCCAGCAGCCCCGGGGTGGGACTGAACACTGAAGCTTTCTTT. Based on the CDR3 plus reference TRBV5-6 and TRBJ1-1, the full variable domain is DAGVTQSPTHLIKTRGQQVTLRCSPKSGHDTVSWYQQALGQGPQFIFQYYEEEERQRGNFPDRFSGHQFPNYSSELNVNALLLGDSALYLCASSPGVGLNTEAFFGQGTRLTVV.

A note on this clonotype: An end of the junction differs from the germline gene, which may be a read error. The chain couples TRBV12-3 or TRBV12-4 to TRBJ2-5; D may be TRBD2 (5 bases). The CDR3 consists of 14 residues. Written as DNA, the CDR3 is TGTGCCAGCCGAATTAATCGGGGAAAAGAGACCCGGTACTTC. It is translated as CASRINRGKETRYF.